These T cell receptor beta chains were read from a single sample in a study of blood T cells in healthy people across ages. In TCRdb, the 5' RACE reads were re-called with MiXCR into one record per CDR3 protein. The sample yields 1.5 million or so distinct CDR3 sequences, about 45% seen once. Source material: blood. All receptors derive from a woman aged 18-35 years in good health. Each CDR3 is given with its conserved first and last residue. Fields, in order: J gene, clone size, D gene, V gene, CDR3 protein, CDR3 DNA. D genes are given only for firm matches. Rows may omit the clone size; those that give it use once, few, many or a size class.

TRBJ2-4 | . | . | TRBV4-3 | CASSQDVDLNIQYF | TGCGCCAGCAGCCAAGATGTGGACTTAAACATTCAGTACTTC
TRBJ1-1 | once | . | TRBV20-1 | CSAPVMNTEAFF | TGCAGCGCCCCGGTCATGAACACTGAAGCTTTCTTT
TRBJ1-1 | . | TRBD1 | TRBV9 | CASSEGDRGGVNTEAFF | TGTGCCAGCAGCGAGGGGGACAGGGGGGGGGTGAACACTGAAGCTTTCTTT
TRBJ2-7 | . | TRBD2 | TRBV12-3/TRBV12-4 | CASSGLAVAYEQYF | TGTGCCAGCAGTGGCCTAGCGGTCGCCTACGAGCAGTACTTC
TRBJ1-1 | few | . | TRBV2 | CASSDTTEAFF | TGTGCCAGCAGTGATACCACTGAAGCTTTCTTT
TRBJ2-3 | few | . | TRBV6-5 | CASSYSPNQNTDTQYF | TGTGCCAGCAGTTACTCGCCTAATCAAAACACAGATACGCAGTATTTT
TRBJ2-1 | . | TRBD2 | TRBV20-1 | CSARDVGGTNNEQFF | TGCAGTGCTAGGGACGTCGGGGGGACTAACAATGAGCAGTTCTTC
TRBJ2-1 | many | . | TRBV3-1 | CASSHRGSSYNEQFF | TGTGCCAGCAGTCACCGGGGGAGCTCCTACAATGAGCAGTTCTTC
TRBJ1-2 | . | TRBD1 | TRBV27 | CANKGQGVYGYTF | TGTGCCAACAAGGGACAGGGGGTCTATGGCTACACCTTC
TRBJ2-7 | many | . | TRBV3-1 | CASSRGTPYEQYF | TGTGCCAGCAGCCGGGGGACACCCTACGAGCAGTACTTC
TRBJ2-1 | . | TRBD2 | TRBV20-1 | CSAGSLAASSYNVQFF | TGCAGTGCTGGGAGTCTAGCGGCGAGCTCCTACAATGTGCAGTTCTTC
TRBJ2-7 | . | . | TRBV5-1 | CASSLEERGTFEQYF | TGCGCCAGCAGCTTGGAGGAGCGTGGGACGTTCGAGCAGTACTTC
TRBJ2-7 | . | . | TRBV20-1 | CSARVIAPIYNEQYF | TGCAGTGCTAGGGTGATAGCCCCGATCTACAATGAGCAGTACTTC
TRBJ2-5 | few | . | TRBV4-3 | CASSPSSLETQYF | TGCGCCAGCAGCCCTTCTAGTCTAGAGACCCAGTACTTC
TRBJ1-4 | few | . | TRBV20-1 | CSAIAQGIEKLFF | TGCAGTGCTATCGCCCAGGGCATCGAAAAACTGTTTTTT
TRBJ2-1 | few | . | TRBV20-1 | CSARDRRGYEQFF | TGCAGTGCTAGAGATCGTAGGGGGTATGAGCAGTTCTTC
TRBJ2-2 | few | . | TRBV5-5 | CASSLDGTNTGELFF | TGTGCCAGCAGCCTGGACGGTACGAACACCGGGGAGCTGTTTTTT
TRBJ1-2 | . | TRBD1 | TRBV5-1 | CASSAEPGTGMHGYTF | TGCGCCAGCAGCGCGGAACCCGGGACAGGGATGCATGGCTACACCTTC
TRBJ1-2 | few | . | TRBV9 | CASSVVPNYGYTF | TGTGCCAGCAGCGTAGTTCCAAACTATGGCTACACCTTC
TRBJ1-4 | . | . | TRBV15 | CATSSEWGPATNEKLFF | TGTGCCACCAGCAGTGAATGGGGGCCGGCGACTAATGAAAAACTGTTTTTT
TRBJ2-1 | . | TRBD2 | TRBV20-1 | CSASPRLAGGYNEQFF | TGCAGTGCTAGCCCTAGACTAGCGGGAGGATACAATGAGCAGTTCTTC
TRBJ1-5 | few | . | TRBV29-1 | CSARLGDSNQPQHF | TGCAGCGCCAGACTAGGGGATAGCAATCAGCCCCAGCATTTT
TRBJ1-1 | . | . | TRBV7-2 | CASTPTAGSFTEAFF | TGTGCCAGCACCCCCACGGCAGGGTCGTTCACTGAAGCTTTCTTT
TRBJ1-1 | . | TRBD1 | TRBV30 | CAWKGTGLSGSEAFF | TGTGCCTGGAAGGGGACAGGGCTTTCGGGCAGTGAAGCTTTCTTT
TRBJ2-4 | few | . | TRBV30 | CAWSVLWEQYF | TGTGCCTGGAGTGTACTTTGGGAGCAGTACTTC
TRBJ1-2 | . | TRBD1 | TRBV29-1 | CSVDRTGRQGGYTF | TGCAGCGTGGATCGGACAGGGCGCCAAGGTGGCTACACCTTC
TRBJ2-7 | . | . | TRBV7-9 | CASSSGMYEQYF | TGTGCCAGCAGCTCCGGGATGTACGAGCAGTACTTC
TRBJ2-7 | . | TRBD1 | TRBV7-9 | CATEGTRTGEWYEQYF | TGTGCCACAGAGGGAACCAGGACAGGGGAATGGTACGAGCAGTACTTC
TRBJ2-1 | . | . | TRBV6-5 | CAGSYSTGITQFF | TGTGCCGGCAGTTACTCTACGGGAATCACGCAGTTCTTC
TRBJ1-3 | . | . | TRBV5-1 | CASSLDSEPGNTIYF | TGCGCCAGCAGCTTGGATTCGGAACCCGGAAACACCATATATTTT
TRBJ2-3 | . | . | TRBV4-2 | CASSLRSHGGAITDTQYF | TGTGCCAGCAGCCTCAGGTCCCATGGGGGGGCCATCACAGATACGCAGTATTTT
TRBJ2-7 | once | . | TRBV29-1 | CSVEDGGSYNEQYF | TGCAGCGTTGAAGACGGGGGCTCCTACAATGAGCAGTACTTC
TRBJ2-6 | few | TRBD1 | TRBV30 | CAWGTGTGANVLTF | TGTGCCTGGGGGACAGGGACCGGGGCCAACGTCCTGACTTTC
TRBJ2-3 | . | . | TRBV16 | CASSLLAHRSSTDTQYF | TGTGCCAGCAGCCTCTTAGCCCACCGATCTAGCACAGATACGCAGTATTTT
TRBJ2-3 | few | . | TRBV5-1 | CASSVQQVESTDTQYF | TGCGCCAGCAGCGTGCAACAGGTGGAAAGCACAGATACGCAGTATTTT
TRBJ2-7 | . | . | TRBV12-3/TRBV12-4 | CASSPSGTPSSYNEQYF | TGTGCCAGCAGTCCGTCCGGGACTCCTAGCTCCTACAATGAGCAGTACTTC
TRBJ2-5 | few | . | TRBV10-3 | CAISESSRPETQYF | TGTGCCATCAGTGAGTCGAGTAGACCGGAGACCCAGTACTTC
TRBJ2-1 | . | . | TRBV5-6 | CASSLALYEQFF | TGTGCCAGCAGCTTGGCTCTCTATGAGCAGTTCTTC
TRBJ2-1 | once | . | TRBV29-1 | CSASGGLDEQFF | TGCAGCGCGTCCGGGGGATTGGATGAGCAGTTCTTC
TRBJ2-5 | few | TRBD2 | TRBV6-2/TRBV6-3 | CASGGVAETQYF | TGTGCCAGTGGGGGGGTAGCCGAGACCCAGTACTTC
TRBJ2-1 | . | TRBD2 | TRBV19 | CASSIGGRGNEQFF | TGTGCCAGTAGTATCGGGGGGAGAGGGAATGAGCAGTTCTTC
TRBJ2-7 | . | TRBD2 | TRBV7-9 | CASSKLAGKSYEQYF | TGTGCCAGCAGCAAACTAGCGGGGAAGTCCTACGAGCAGTACTTC
TRBJ2-3 | once | . | TRBV20-1 | CSAREWGRTTDTQYF | TGCAGTGCTAGAGAATGGGGCAGAACCACAGATACGCAGTATTTT
TRBJ2-3 | . | . | TRBV5-6 | CASSLYATTDTQYF | TGTGCCAGCAGCTTGTATGCAACCACAGATACGCAGTATTTT